A selection of T cell receptor beta chains follows, all from one sample in a study of T cells in localized non-small cell lung cancer. Clones were read by immunoSEQ multiplex PCR, and TCRdb kept only the in-frame ones, dropping some. The profile shows roughly 67,000 clones, just under 85% of them singletons. The specimen comprised peripheral blood, sampled before any cancer treatment. The receptors stem from a female donor aged 60 or older with stage I lung adenocarcinoma. Each CDR3 is given with its conserved first and last residue. The order of the fields is clone size, V gene, D gene, J gene, CDR3 protein, CDR3 DNA. A D gene is named only where the DNA matches it firmly. A clone size is listed for some rows: how often the clone was seen (once, few, many), or a class if it is expanded.

clone size: .
V gene: TRBV5-1
D gene: .
J gene: TRBJ1-2
CDR3 protein: CASSLLGRGGYTF
CDR3 DNA: TGCGCCAGCAGCTTGTTGGGGAGGGGTGGCTACACCTTC

clone size: .
V gene: TRBV19
D gene: TRBD1
J gene: TRBJ2-7
CDR3 protein: CASRNRGGLEEQYF
CDR3 DNA: TGTGCCAGTAGGAACAGGGGTGGACTGGAAGAGCAGTACTTC

clone size: .
V gene: TRBV6-1
D gene: .
J gene: TRBJ2-3
CDR3 protein: CAIQWARGTDTQYF
CDR3 DNA: TGTGCCATTCAGTGGGCTCGAGGCACAGATACGCAGTATTTT

clone size: .
V gene: TRBV2
D gene: TRBD2
J gene: TRBJ2-1
CDR3 protein: CASSAASGGYDNEQFF
CDR3 DNA: TGTGCCAGCAGTGCCGCTAGCGGGGGATACGACAATGAGCAGTTCTTC

clone size: .
V gene: TRBV5-8
D gene: .
J gene: TRBJ1-6
CDR3 protein: CASSLGEGRPLHF
CDR3 DNA: TGTGCCAGCAGTTTGGGGGAGGGTAGGCCCCTCCACTTT

clone size: .
V gene: TRBV2
D gene: .
J gene: TRBJ1-1
CDR3 protein: CASLGTTMNTEAFF
CDR3 DNA: TGTGCCAGCCTCGGGACAACGATGAACACTGAAGCTTTCTTT

clone size: .
V gene: TRBV11-3
D gene: .
J gene: TRBJ2-3
CDR3 protein: CASSAPVRGIGTDTQYF
CDR3 DNA: TGTGCCAGCAGCGCACCCGTCCGGGGGATAGGAACAGATACGCAGTATTTT

clone size: once
V gene: TRBV5-1
D gene: .
J gene: TRBJ2-1
CDR3 protein: CASSLGGLPSSYNEQFF
CDR3 DNA: TGCGCCAGCAGCTTGGGGGGCCTACCCAGCTCCTACAATGAGCAGTTCTTC

clone size: .
V gene: TRBV10-3
D gene: .
J gene: TRBJ1-1
CDR3 protein: CAIKGGGEAFF
CDR3 DNA: TGTGCCATCAAAGGGGGGGGTGAAGCTTTCTTT

clone size: .
V gene: TRBV7-8
D gene: .
J gene: TRBJ2-7
CDR3 protein: CASSSTWGQYF
CDR3 DNA: TGTGCCAGCAGCTCGACCTGGGGGCAGTACTTC

clone size: .
V gene: TRBV7-3
D gene: .
J gene: TRBJ2-1
CDR3 protein: CASSSRTVDEQFF
CDR3 DNA: TGTGCCAGCAGCTCCCGCACGGTTGATGAGCAGTTCTTC

clone size: once
V gene: TRBV25-1
D gene: .
J gene: TRBJ2-3
CDR3 protein: CASSVAGSLGDTQYF
CDR3 DNA: TGTGCCAGCAGTGTGGCGGGCTCCCTGGGAGATACGCAGTATTTT

clone size: .
V gene: TRBV6-6
D gene: .
J gene: TRBJ2-5
CDR3 protein: CASSTVFGGGETQYF
CDR3 DNA: TGTGCCAGCAGTACCGTATTTGGAGGTGGCGAGACCCAGTACTTC

clone size: .
V gene: TRBV13
D gene: .
J gene: TRBJ1-2
CDR3 protein: CASSLSNYGYTF
CDR3 DNA: TGTGCCAGCAGCCTCTCCAACTATGGCTACACCTTC

clone size: .
V gene: TRBV6-5
D gene: .
J gene: TRBJ2-2
CDR3 protein: CASSYLLGTGELFF
CDR3 DNA: TGTGCCAGCAGTTACCTATTGGGCACCGGGGAGCTGTTTTTT

clone size: .
V gene: TRBV18
D gene: .
J gene: TRBJ1-1
CDR3 protein: CASSQGPAGNTEAFF
CDR3 DNA: TGTGCCAGCTCGCAGGGGCCCGCGGGGAACACTGAAGCTTTCTTT

clone size: once
V gene: TRBV10-3
D gene: .
J gene: TRBJ2-7
CDR3 protein: CAIRTAGVEQYF
CDR3 DNA: TGTGCCATCCGAACTGCGGGCGTCGAGCAGTACTTC

clone size: few
V gene: TRBV5-4
D gene: TRBD1
J gene: TRBJ1-1
CDR3 protein: CASSPGGRENTEAFF
CDR3 DNA: TGTGCCAGCAGCCCAGGGGGAAGGGAGAACACTGAAGCTTTCTTT

clone size: .
V gene: TRBV11-3
D gene: TRBD2
J gene: TRBJ2-3
CDR3 protein: CASSLSTSGDTDTQYF
CDR3 DNA: TGTGCCAGCAGCTTGAGTACTAGCGGTGACACAGATACGCAGTATTTT

clone size: once
V gene: TRBV30
D gene: .
J gene: TRBJ2-1
CDR3 protein: CAWSASVPSYNEQFF
CDR3 DNA: TGTGCCTGGAGTGCCTCCGTGCCATCCTACAATGAGCAGTTCTTC

clone size: .
V gene: TRBV12-2
D gene: .
J gene: TRBJ1-2
CDR3 protein: CASRSGQTGNYGYTF
CDR3 DNA: TGTGCAAGTCGCTCAGGACAGACTGGAAACTATGGCTACACCTTC

clone size: .
V gene: TRBV9
D gene: .
J gene: TRBJ2-1
CDR3 protein: CASSVMGGSYNEQFF
CDR3 DNA: TGTGCCAGCAGCGTAATGGGGGGCTCCTACAATGAGCAGTTCTTC

clone size: .
V gene: TRBV18
D gene: .
J gene: TRBJ2-2
CDR3 protein: CASSPPGKTAGELFF
CDR3 DNA: TGTGCCAGCTCACCACCAGGGAAAACGGCCGGGGAGCTGTTTTTT

clone size: .
V gene: TRBV7-4
D gene: TRBD2
J gene: TRBJ2-3
CDR3 protein: CASSFRTSGHNTSTDTQYF
CDR3 DNA: TGTGCCAGCAGCTTCAGGACTAGCGGTCATAACACTAGCACAGATACGCAGTATTTT

clone size: .
V gene: TRBV7-6
D gene: .
J gene: TRBJ1-6
CDR3 protein: CASSLEGVNNSPLHF
CDR3 DNA: TGTGCCAGCAGCTTAGAAGGGGTTAATAATTCACCCCTCCACTTT

clone size: .
V gene: TRBV6-6
D gene: .
J gene: TRBJ1-1
CDR3 protein: CASSYGSETSEAFF
CDR3 DNA: TGTGCCAGCAGTTACGGGTCAGAGACCTCTGAAGCTTTCTTT

clone size: .
V gene: TRBV18
D gene: .
J gene: TRBJ1-1
CDR3 protein: CASSPAVRSRVTEAFF
CDR3 DNA: TGTGCCAGCTCACCGGCCGTGAGGAGCAGGGTCACTGAAGCTTTCTTT

clone size: few
V gene: TRBV5-1
D gene: .
J gene: TRBJ1-1
CDR3 protein: CASSLVGPRGAFF
CDR3 DNA: TGCGCCAGCAGCTTGGTTGGCCCACGCGGAGCTTTCTTT

clone size: .
V gene: TRBV14
D gene: .
J gene: TRBJ2-1
CDR3 protein: CASSQGGLIPYNEQFF
CDR3 DNA: TGTGCCAGCAGCCAAGGGGGACTGATACCCTACAATGAGCAGTTCTTC